This entry lists 3 T cell receptor beta chains sequenced from one sample in a study of blood T cell repertoires in COVID-19. Repertoires were generated with immunoSEQ multiplex PCR, while TCRdb's copy carries only in-frame clones and drops some. The sample includes about 26,000 clones, around 91% seen only once; the top ten take 1.7%. The source material was peripheral blood. All receptors derive from a woman in her sixties or seventies with active COVID-19.

Regarding this clone: The sample carries other DNA sequences with the same CDR3. The genes are TRBV7-9 and TRBJ1-5, with 7 bases identical to TRBD1. V was pared by 5 bases and J by 4 bases, with 5 bases of the junction left unmatched. The V gene's germline CDR1 is SEHNR and CDR2 FQNEAQ (reference sequence). The CDR3 consists of 14 residues. The CDR3 is CASSPLTGNQPQHF. CDR3 DNA sequence: TGTGCCAGCAGCCCCCTGACAGGGAATCAGCCCCAGCATTTT. Complete variable domain (other parts from reference TRBV7-9 and TRBJ1-5): DTGVSQNPRHKITKRGQNVTFRCDPISEHNRLYWYRQTLGQGPEFLTYFQNEAQLEKSRLLSDRFSAERPKGSFSTLEIQRTEQGDSAMYLCASSPLTGNQPQHFGDGTRLSIL.

V usage is TRBV15 and J usage is TRBJ2-7; the D is unclear. The CDR3 sequence is 15 residues long. Looked up from germline, CDR1 is LNHNV and CDR2 is YYDKDF (reference sequence). Trimming cost V 0 bases and J 2 bases, with 11 bases left between them. CDR3 in amino acids: CATSRDLGRTYEQYF. The CDR3 DNA reads TGTGCCACCAGCAGAGATTTGGGCCGGACCTACGAGCAGTACTTC.

This rearrangement joins TRBV7-2 to TRBJ2-6, with D possibly being TRBD1 (5 bases). V lost 3 bases to trimming and J lost 0 bases, with 12 bases between them. CDR3 length equals 17 residues. Germline V gene data show CDR1 as SGHTA and CDR2 as FQGNSA. The CDR3 bases are TGTGCCAGCAGCTTCAGGGAACTTCGCTCTGGGGCCAACGTCCTGACTTTC. Its translation is CASSFRELRSGANVLTF.